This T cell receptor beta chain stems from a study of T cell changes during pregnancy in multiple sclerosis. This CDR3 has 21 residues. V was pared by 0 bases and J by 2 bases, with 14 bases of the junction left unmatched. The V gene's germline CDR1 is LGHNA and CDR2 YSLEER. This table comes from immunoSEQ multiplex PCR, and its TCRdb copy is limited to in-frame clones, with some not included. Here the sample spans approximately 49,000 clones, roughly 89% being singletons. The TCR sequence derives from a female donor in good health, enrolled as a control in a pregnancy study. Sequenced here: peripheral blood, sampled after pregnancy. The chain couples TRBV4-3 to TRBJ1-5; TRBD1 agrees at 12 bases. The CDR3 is CASSQEMPGQGASIGNQPQHF. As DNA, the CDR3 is TGCGCCAGCAGCCAAGAGATGCCGGGACAGGGGGCGTCTATCGGCAATCAGCCCCAGCATTTT.